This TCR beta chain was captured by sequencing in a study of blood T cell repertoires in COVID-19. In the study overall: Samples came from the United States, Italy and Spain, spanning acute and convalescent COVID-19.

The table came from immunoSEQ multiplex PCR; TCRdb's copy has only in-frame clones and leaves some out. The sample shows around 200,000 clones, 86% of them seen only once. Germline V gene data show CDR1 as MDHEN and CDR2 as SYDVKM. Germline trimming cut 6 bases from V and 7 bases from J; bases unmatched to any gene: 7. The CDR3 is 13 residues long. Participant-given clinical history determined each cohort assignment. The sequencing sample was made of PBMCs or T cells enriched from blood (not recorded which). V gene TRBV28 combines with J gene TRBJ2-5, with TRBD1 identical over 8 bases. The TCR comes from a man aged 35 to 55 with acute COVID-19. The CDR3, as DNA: TGTGCCAGCAGATGGACAGGGCCCGGGACCCAGTACTTC. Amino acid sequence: CASRWTGPGTQYF.